This is a list of T cell receptor beta chains from one sample in a study of beta chain features in type 1 diabetes. Measured with immunoSEQ multiplex PCR; TCRdb has only the in-frame clones, and not every one. Among some 350,000 clones, roughly 14% were seen once, and the ten largest hold approximately 0.016%. Sequencing was performed on naive CD4+ T cells from blood. Source of these receptors: a young woman with type 1 diabetes. The CDR3 runs from the conserved cysteine through the conserved F or W. Each record gives: D gene, clone size, V gene, J gene, CDR3 DNA, CDR3 protein. D genes are given only for firm matches. Part of the rows lack a size; the others show once, few, many or a class for expanded clones.

TRBD2	NA	TRBV10-3	TRBJ2-1	TGTGCCGTGGGGACTAGCGGGAGAAATGAGCAGTTCTTC	CAVGTSGRNEQFF
TRBD1	NA	TRBV27	TRBJ1-1	TGTGCCAGCAGTTTAGGGACAGGGCGGAGCACTGAAGCTTTCTTT	CASSLGTGRSTEAFF
TRBD2	few	TRBV19	TRBJ2-1	TGTGCCAGTATCCGAAGGTCTAGCGGATCTTACAATGAGCAGTTCTTC	CASIRRSSGSYNEQFF
NA	NA	TRBV9	TRBJ1-3	TGTGCCAGCAGCGTAGCATCCAGTGGAAACACCATATATTTT	CASSVASSGNTIYF
NA	few	TRBV5-4	TRBJ1-4	TGTGCCAGCAGCTTGCAAGGGGTGGGAATTGAAAAACTGTTTTTT	CASSLQGVGIEKLFF
NA	few	TRBV28	TRBJ1-3	TGTGCCAGCAGTTTATTCGGGGGGCGATATGGAAACACCATATATTTT	CASSLFGGRYGNTIYF
TRBD1	NA	TRBV7-9	TRBJ1-2	TGTGCCAGCAGCCAGCCGGGACAGGGAGTTTATGGCTACACCTTC	CASSQPGQGVYGYTF
NA	few	TRBV28	TRBJ2-7	TGTGCCAGCAGTCTCGGAAGCGAGCAGTACTTC	CASSLGSEQYF
TRBD1	NA	TRBV5-4	TRBJ1-1	TGTGCCAGCAAAGGACAGGGCAACACTGAAGCTTTCTTT	CASKGQGNTEAFF
NA	few	TRBV2	TRBJ1-2	TGTGCCAGCAGGGGAGAAGTCTATGGCTACACCTTC	CASRGEVYGYTF
NA	NA	TRBV19	TRBJ1-1	TGTGCCAGTAGTATAGGGGAGCGCGCCACTGAAGCTTTCTTT	CASSIGERATEAFF
TRBD2	NA	TRBV11-2	TRBJ2-1	TGTGCCAGCAGTCGGACTAGCGGGAGAGGAGGCAGGGGTCATGAGCAGTTCTTC	CASSRTSGRGGRGHEQFF
TRBD1	NA	TRBV11-1	TRBJ1-2	TGTGCCAGCAGCTTCTCGACAGGGGACTATGGCTACACCTTC	CASSFSTGDYGYTF
TRBD1	few	TRBV9	TRBJ1-2	TGTGCCAGCAGCGTAGGGCTGGGGACAGGGGCGACGAACTATGGCTACACCTTC	CASSVGLGTGATNYGYTF
NA	NA	TRBV21-1	TRBJ2-3	TGTGCCTCAACAGGGACAGATACGCAGTATTTT	CASTGTDTQYF
NA	few	TRBV5-6	TRBJ2-7	TGTGCCAGCAGCGTTCCGGGCAGGGACTACGAGCAGTACTTC	CASSVPGRDYEQYF
TRBD1	NA	TRBV25-1	TRBJ1-5	TGTGCCAGCAGTGAATCAGGGGGCGGGAATCAGCCCCAGCATTTT	CASSESGGGNQPQHF
TRBD1	NA	TRBV5-6	TRBJ2-1	TGTGCCAGCAGCTTGGTTGGGACAGCCTACAATGAGCAGTTCTTC	CASSLVGTAYNEQFF
NA	few	TRBV7-2	TRBJ1-1	TGTGCCAGCAGCTCCACAGCCGCAGGGGCTGAAGCTTTCTTT	CASSSTAAGAEAFF
NA	few	TRBV18	TRBJ2-7	TGTGCCAGCTCACCGAAAGACAGCTACGAGCAGTACTTC	CASSPKDSYEQYF
TRBD1	few	TRBV18	TRBJ2-2	TGTGCCAGCACCCGACAGGGATCGATCACCGGGGAGCTGTTTTTT	CASTRQGSITGELFF
NA	NA	TRBV27	TRBJ2-7	TGTGCCAGCAGATCAGGGAAAAGAGCCTACGAGCAGTACTTC	CASRSGKRAYEQYF
NA	NA	TRBV2	TRBJ2-3	TGTGCCGCAGGTGGGGATACGCAGTATTTT	CAAGGDTQYF
TRBD2	few	TRBV6-5	TRBJ2-2	TGTGCCAGCAGTTACCGCGGGAGACCGAACACCGGGGAGCTGTTTTTT	CASSYRGRPNTGELFF
TRBD2	NA	TRBV30	TRBJ2-1	TGTGCCTGGAGTGGGACTAGCGGGAGATTTGAGCAGTTCTTC	CAWSGTSGRFEQFF
TRBD2	few	TRBV18	TRBJ2-5	TGTGCCAGCTCACCACGCACTAGCGCCCAAGAGACCCAGTACTTC	CASSPRTSAQETQYF
TRBD2	NA	TRBV30	TRBJ2-1	TGTGCCTGGAGTACCACTAGCGGGAGCCGCAATGAGCAGTTCTTC	CAWSTTSGSRNEQFF
TRBD2	few	TRBV7-2	TRBJ2-7	TGTGCCAGCAGCCAAGGGACTAGCGGGATACCGCAGTACTTC	CASSQGTSGIPQYF
NA	few	TRBV5-1	TRBJ2-2	TGCGCCAGCAGCGGAGGTCACACCGGGGAGCTGTTTTTT	CASSGGHTGELFF
TRBD1	NA	TRBV5-1	TRBJ2-7	TGCGCCAGCAGCCCTTCCGACAGGGGTGGAATGAACGAGCAGTACTTC	CASSPSDRGGMNEQYF
NA	NA	TRBV5-4	TRBJ1-1	TGTGCCAGCAGCTCCCCGGAGACAGGGAACACTGAAGCTTTCTTT	CASSSPETGNTEAFF
TRBD1	few	TRBV15	TRBJ2-4	TGTGCCACCAGCAGAGGGGTTTTCGGACAGGGCGCAAACATTCAGTACTTC	CATSRGVFGQGANIQYF
NA	NA	TRBV30	TRBJ1-2	TGTGCCTGGAGTGCGACGCCAGGGGTCCTGGGCGGCTACACCTTC	CAWSATPGVLGGYTF
NA	NA	TRBV5-1	TRBJ2-3	TGCGCCAGCAGGAGGTTGGCAGATACGCAGTATTTT	CASRRLADTQYF
NA	few	TRBV27	TRBJ2-7	TGTGCCAGCAGTTATTCCGTTGGGGGCAGAAACGAGCAGTACTTC	CASSYSVGGRNEQYF
NA	NA	TRBV28	TRBJ1-1	TGTGCCAGCCGCACAGGGTTGAACACTGAAGCTTTCTTT	CASRTGLNTEAFF
NA	NA	TRBV28	TRBJ2-7	TGTGCCAGCAGCCCTCCTGGACAGCTCCGAGTAAACTTC	CASSPPGQLRVNF
NA	NA	TRBV29-1	TRBJ2-5	TGCAGCGTTGAACGTCAGGGTGAGACCCAGTACTTC	CSVERQGETQYF
TRBD1	NA	TRBV25-1	TRBJ1-2	TGTGCCAGCAATGATGGGACAGGGGGCGCGGGCTACACCTTC	CASNDGTGGAGYTF
NA	NA	TRBV4-3	TRBJ1-2	TGCGCCAGCAGCCAATCTCAGGGGTTCGACTATGGCTACACCTTC	CASSQSQGFDYGYTF
NA	few	TRBV9	TRBJ1-1	TGTGCCAGCAGCGGGGGGGGGAGCCTAATGAACACTGAAGCTTTCTTT	CASSGGGSLMNTEAFF
NA	NA	TRBV4-1	TRBJ1-4	TGCGCCAGCAGCCAATTCCGTCCAACTAATGAAAAACTGTTTTTT	CASSQFRPTNEKLFF
TRBD1	NA	TRBV7-9	TRBJ2-7	TGTGCCAGCAGAGAGTCCGGGACAGCCTACGAGCAGTACTTC	CASRESGTAYEQYF
TRBD1	few	TRBV27	TRBJ1-1	TGTGCCAGCAGTTCCCGGGACAGGGGGCTGAGACCGAACACTGAAGCTTTCTTT	CASSSRDRGLRPNTEAFF
TRBD2	NA	TRBV9	TRBJ2-2	TGTGCCAGCAGCCTATTCCCTAGCGGGGGGAACACCGGGGAGCTGTTTTTT	CASSLFPSGGNTGELFF
NA	few	TRBV12-5	TRBJ2-3	TGTGCTAGTGGTTTGACTTCTAGCACAGATACGCAGTATTTT	CASGLTSSTDTQYF
NA	NA	TRBV9	TRBJ1-2	TGTGCCAGCAGCCCCGCCGGTGATTACAGGCCTACCTCCTTC	CASSPAGDYRPTSF
NA	few	TRBV29-1	TRBJ2-1	TGCAGCGTTGAAGGACTGGGTCTAGCGTCGTACAATGAGCAGTTCTTC	CSVEGLGLASYNEQFF
NA	NA	TRBV7-3	TRBJ1-5	TGTGCCAGCAGCTTAGATGGTGGGAGTTCGCAGCCCCAGCATTTT	CASSLDGGSSQPQHF
NA	NA	TRBV15	TRBJ2-7	TGTGCCACCAGCAGAGGGGGGGAGGCGGTCTACGAGCAGTACTTC	CATSRGGEAVYEQYF
TRBD1	few	TRBV5-1	TRBJ2-7	TGCGCCAGCAGCCGAGGTGTGACAGGGTTGGGCGAGCAGTACTTC	CASSRGVTGLGEQYF
NA	few	TRBV13	TRBJ2-7	TGTGCCTCAAGAATGAACAGGTATCTCTCCTACGAGCAGTACTTC	CASRMNRYLSYEQYF
TRBD1	NA	TRBV10-3	TRBJ1-2	TGTGCCACCGAGGGACAGGGAAGGGATGGCTACACCTTC	CATEGQGRDGYTF